The following is a TCR beta chain sequence with its context. This sample is drawn from a study of low-dose radiotherapy and immunotherapy resistance in tumors. Study-wide background: With cycle 1 day 1 as the start, patients took oral aspirin 300 mg daily for four cycles.

Primers targeting TRAV and TRBV primed first-strand cDNA, covering alpha and beta chains. With a constant-region primer and a V-primer adapter, TCRs were subjected to 20 to 25 PCR cycles of amplification. TCRdb reprocessed the reads with MiXCR, giving one entry per CDR3 protein. The profile shows 40,000 or so distinct CDR3 sequences, under 25% of them singletons. Germline V CDR1 and CDR2: MDHEN, SYDVKM. V gave up 5 bases and J gave up 0 bases; unmatched junction bases: 9. The CDR3 contains 16 residues. The sample's time point: after trial treatment. Treatment defined: LDRT plus nivolumab, ipilimumab, low-dose cyclophosphamide and aspirin (RACIN trial).

The chain carries TRBV28 and TRBJ1-2; 7 nucleotides agree with TRBD1. The TCR comes from a female donor with ovarian cancer. The sequenced sample was PBMCs, obtained after low-dose radiotherapy plus immunotherapy. The CDR3 sequence is CASSDPTQGANYGYTF. Here the CDR3 DNA reads TGTGCCAGCAGTGATCCTACTCAGGGGGCTAACTATGGCTACACCTTC.